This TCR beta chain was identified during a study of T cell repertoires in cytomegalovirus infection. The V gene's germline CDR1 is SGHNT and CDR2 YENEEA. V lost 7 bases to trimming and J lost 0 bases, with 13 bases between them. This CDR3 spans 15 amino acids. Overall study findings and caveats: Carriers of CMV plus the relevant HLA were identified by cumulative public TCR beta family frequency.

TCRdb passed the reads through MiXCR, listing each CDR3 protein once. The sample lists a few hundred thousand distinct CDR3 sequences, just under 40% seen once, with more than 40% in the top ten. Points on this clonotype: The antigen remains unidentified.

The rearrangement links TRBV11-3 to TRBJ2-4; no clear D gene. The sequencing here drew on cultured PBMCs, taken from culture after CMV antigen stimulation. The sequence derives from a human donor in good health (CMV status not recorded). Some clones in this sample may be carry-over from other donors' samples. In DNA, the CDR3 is TGTGCCAGCAACTCACCTTACCTAGCCAAAAACATTCAGTACTTC. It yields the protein CASNSPYLAKNIQYF.